The 4 T cell receptor beta chains listed next were all sequenced from one sample in a study of blood T cell repertoires in COVID-19. Some clones are missing from TCRdb's copy, which holds only in-frame ones; the method was immunoSEQ multiplex PCR. The sample lists roughly 250,000 clones, approximately 90% occurring once. Material: PBMCs or T cells enriched from blood (not recorded which). These receptors originate from a woman aged 40 to 50 with acute COVID-19.

The V gene is TRBV30, the J gene TRBJ1-2, with 11 bases lining up with TRBD1. The germline V gene has CDR1 GTSNPN and CDR2 SVGIG (reference sequence). Trimming removed 0 bases from V and 4 bases from J; junction bases left unmatched: 7. The CDR3 is 16 amino acids. The CDR3 DNA sequence: TGTGCCTGGAGTGTCCGGACAGGGGGCTTGGGCTATGGCTACACCTTC. It yields the protein CAWSVRTGGLGYGYTF.

The rearrangement joins TRBV18 to TRBJ2-3, with TRBD2 matching 15 bases. Germline-derived CDR1 and CDR2 are KGHSH and LQKENI. V shed 2 bases and J 5 bases; nucleotides not matched to a gene: 5. The CDR3 loop spans 17 amino acids. This CDR3 is CASSPSGLAGGRDTQYF. CDR3 DNA sequence: TGTGCCAGCTCACCATCCGGACTAGCGGGAGGGCGAGATACGCAGTATTTT.

V and J are TRBV7-3 and TRBJ2-5, with 10 bases matching TRBD1. CDR3 length: 15 amino acids. Trimming cost V 6 bases and J 4 bases; bases outside gene matches: 8. Germline V CDR1 and CDR2: SGHTA, FQGTGA. The CDR3 is CASRPTGTGAETQYF. Written as DNA, the CDR3 is TGTGCCAGCAGACCGACGGGGACAGGGGCAGAGACCCAGTACTTC.

This sequence joins TRBV7-9 and TRBJ2-1; 10 positions match TRBD2. Germline assignment: CDR1 SEHNR and CDR2 FQNEAQ (reference sequence). The CDR3 length is 15 residues. J lost 9 bases, V lost 5 bases, and 10 bases had no gene match. CDR3 in amino acids: CASSPSGRASSEQFF. CDR3 coding DNA: TGTGCCAGCAGCCCGAGCGGGAGGGCGAGTAGTGAGCAGTTCTTC.